This T cell receptor (beta chain) was sequenced during a study of shared clonotypes between healthy human individuals. In replicate PCRs of unsorted PBMC, approximately 0.3 ug DNA, around 29,000 T cell genomes, was used. Profiling relied on immunoSEQ multiplex PCR, and the TCRdb table lists in-frame clones only, not all of them. This table holds about 480,000 clones, about 80% found once. V lost 4 bases, J lost 1 base, and 10 bases lay in between. The CDR3 length is 14 residues. Germline V gene lookup returns CDR1 SGHDN and CDR2 FVKESK. The sequenced sample was PBMCs. The J gene is TRBJ1-1, the V gene TRBV14; D is possibly TRBD1 (5 bases). The receptor's source is a woman between 40 and 50 years old in good health. Some clones in this sample may be carry-over from other donors' samples. This CDR3 reads CASSLLRGNTEAFF. CDR3 coding DNA: TGTGCCAGCAGCCTGCTGAGGGGGAACACTGAAGCTTTCTTT. The whole variable domain, remainder taken from reference TRBV14 and TRBJ1-1, is EAGVTQFPSHSVIEKGQTVTLRCDPISGHDNLYWYRRVMGKEIKFLLHFVKESKQDESGMPNNRFLAERTGGTYSTLKVQPAELEDSGVYFCASSLLRGNTEAFFGQGTRLTVV.